This TCR beta chain derives from a study of T cell changes during pregnancy in multiple sclerosis. TCRdb's copy holds only in-frame clones and misses some; the assay was immunoSEQ multiplex PCR. This sample has some 64,000 clones, with over 80% found just once. The TCR comes from a female donor in good health, enrolled as a control in a pregnancy study. The material sequenced was peripheral blood, taken in the first trimester of pregnancy.

CDR3 in amino acids: CAWSAAGGAKFEQFF. The DNA of the CDR3 is TGTGCCTGGAGTGCAGCCGGGGGGGCCAAGTTTGAGCAGTTCTTC. The V call is TRBV30, the J call TRBJ2-1; 8 bases fit TRBD2. V shed 1 base and J 9 bases; nucleotides not matched to a gene: 11. The length of the CDR3 is 15 residues. From germline, CDR1 is GTSNPN and CDR2 SVGIG (reference sequence).